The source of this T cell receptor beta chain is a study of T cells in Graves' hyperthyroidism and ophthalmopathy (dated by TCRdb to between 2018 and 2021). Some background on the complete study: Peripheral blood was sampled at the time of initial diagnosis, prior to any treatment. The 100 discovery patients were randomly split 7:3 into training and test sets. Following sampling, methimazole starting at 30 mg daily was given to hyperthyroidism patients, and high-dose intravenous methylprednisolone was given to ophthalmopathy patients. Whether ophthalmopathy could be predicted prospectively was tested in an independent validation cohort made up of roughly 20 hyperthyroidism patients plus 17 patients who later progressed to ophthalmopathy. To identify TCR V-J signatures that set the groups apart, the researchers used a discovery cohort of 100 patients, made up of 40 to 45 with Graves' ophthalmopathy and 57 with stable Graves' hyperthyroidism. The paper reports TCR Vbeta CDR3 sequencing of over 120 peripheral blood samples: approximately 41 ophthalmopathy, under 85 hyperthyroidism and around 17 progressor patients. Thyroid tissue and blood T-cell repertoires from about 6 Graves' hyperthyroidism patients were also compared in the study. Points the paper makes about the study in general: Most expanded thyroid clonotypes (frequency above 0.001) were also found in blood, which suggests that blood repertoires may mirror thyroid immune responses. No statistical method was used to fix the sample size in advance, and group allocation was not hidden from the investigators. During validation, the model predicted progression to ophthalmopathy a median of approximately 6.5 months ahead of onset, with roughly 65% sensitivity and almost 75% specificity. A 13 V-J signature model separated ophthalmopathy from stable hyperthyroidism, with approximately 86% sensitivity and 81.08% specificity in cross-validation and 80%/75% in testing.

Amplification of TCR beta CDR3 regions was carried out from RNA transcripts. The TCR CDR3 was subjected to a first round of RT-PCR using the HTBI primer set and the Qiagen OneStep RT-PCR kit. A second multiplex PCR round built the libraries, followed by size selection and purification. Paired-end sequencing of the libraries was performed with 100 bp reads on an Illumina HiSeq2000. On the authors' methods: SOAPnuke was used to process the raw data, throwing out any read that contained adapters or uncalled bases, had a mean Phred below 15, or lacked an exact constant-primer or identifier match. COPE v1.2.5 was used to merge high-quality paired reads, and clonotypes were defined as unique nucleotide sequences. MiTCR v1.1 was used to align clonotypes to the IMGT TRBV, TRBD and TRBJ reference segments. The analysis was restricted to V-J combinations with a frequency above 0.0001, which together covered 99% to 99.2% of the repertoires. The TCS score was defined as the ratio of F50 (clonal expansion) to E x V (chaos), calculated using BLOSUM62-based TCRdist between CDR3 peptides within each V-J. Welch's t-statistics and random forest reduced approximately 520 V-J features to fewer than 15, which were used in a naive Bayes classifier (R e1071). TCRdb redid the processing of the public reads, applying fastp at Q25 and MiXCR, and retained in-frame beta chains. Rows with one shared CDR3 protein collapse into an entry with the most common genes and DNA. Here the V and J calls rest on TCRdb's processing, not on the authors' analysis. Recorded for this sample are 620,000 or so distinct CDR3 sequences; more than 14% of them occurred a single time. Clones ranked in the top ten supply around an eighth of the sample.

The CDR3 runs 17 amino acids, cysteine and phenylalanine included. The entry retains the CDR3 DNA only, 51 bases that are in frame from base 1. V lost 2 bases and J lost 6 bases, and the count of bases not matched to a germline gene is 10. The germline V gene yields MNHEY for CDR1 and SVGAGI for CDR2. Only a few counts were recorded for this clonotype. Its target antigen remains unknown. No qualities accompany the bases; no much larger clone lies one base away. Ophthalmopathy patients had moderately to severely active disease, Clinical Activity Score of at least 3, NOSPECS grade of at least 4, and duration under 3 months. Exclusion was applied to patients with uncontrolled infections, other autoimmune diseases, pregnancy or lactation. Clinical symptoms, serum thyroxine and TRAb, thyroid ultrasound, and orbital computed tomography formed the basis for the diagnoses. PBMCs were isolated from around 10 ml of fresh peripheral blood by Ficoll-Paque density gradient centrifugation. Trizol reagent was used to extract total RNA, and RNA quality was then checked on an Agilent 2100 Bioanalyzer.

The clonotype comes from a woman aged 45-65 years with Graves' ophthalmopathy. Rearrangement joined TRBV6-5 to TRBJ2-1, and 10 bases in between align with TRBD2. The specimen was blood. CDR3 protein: CASSYANLAGAGNEQFF. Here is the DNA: TGTGCCAGCAGTTACGCTAATCTAGCGGGAGCAGGCAATGAGCAGTTCTTC.